Each of the 4 T cell receptor beta chains below was sequenced from the same sample in a study of T cells in Graves' hyperthyroidism and ophthalmopathy. From RNA transcripts, TCR beta CDR3 regions were amplified. RT-PCR in the first round (using the HTBI primer set) targeted the TCR CDR3. TCRdb itself ran the multiplex PCR reads through MiXCR, one entry per CDR3 protein. The sample has about 710,000 distinct CDR3 sequences; about 17% are singletons. The specimen sequenced was blood. All receptors derive from a man aged 18 to 29 with Graves' hyperthyroidism.

The chain recombines TRBV12-3 or TRBV12-4 with TRBJ2-1, with TRBD2 identical over 7 bases. V shed 4 bases and J 9 bases; nucleotides not matched to a gene: 24. The CDR3 is made up of 19 amino acids. CDR3: CASSSQVTKERDGGLEQFF. The CDR3 DNA reads as TGTGCCAGCAGTTCACAGGTAACCAAGGAGCGGGACGGCGGTCTTGAGCAGTTCTTC.

This clonotype was counted ten times or more. J is TRBJ1-1 and V is TRBV3-1, with 11 bases matching TRBD1. The CDR3 covers 17 residues. CDR1 and CDR2 (germline): LGHDT, YNNKEL (reference sequence). Losses at the gene ends were 4 bases for V and 0 bases for J; bases not matched to a gene: 7. CDR3 in amino acids: CASSPRDRGFLNTEAFF. In nucleotides, the CDR3 is TGTGCCAGCAGCCCCCGGGACAGGGGGTTTCTGAACACTGAAGCTTTCTTT.

This clonotype was picked up many times. The V call is TRBV12-3 or TRBV12-4, the J call TRBJ2-3, with no clear D. V lost 3 bases, J lost 0 bases, and 7 bases lay in between. The CDR3 sequence is 14 residues long. CDR3 nucleotides: TGTGCCAGCAGTTTGCCAGCTAGCACAGATACGCAGTATTTT. It specifies CASSLPASTDTQYF.

This clonotype was recorded at least ten times. The chain employs TRBV28 and TRBJ2-3; D perhaps matches TRBD1 (6 bases). The germline gives CDR1 MDHEN, CDR2 SYDVKM. The CDR3 has 17 residues. Trimming took 5 bases from V and 2 from J, leaving 20 bases between them. The CDR3 DNA is TGTGCCAGCAGTAACCCGGCTGGGGGCGCCGTCACAGATACGCAGTATTTT. It is translated as CASSNPAGGAVTDTQYF. Variable domain in full (rest from reference TRBV28 and TRBJ2-3): DVKVTQSSRYLVKRTGEKVFLECVQDMDHENMFWYRQDPGLGLRLIYFSYDVKMKEKGDIPEGYSVSREKKERFSLILESASTNQTSMYLCASSNPAGGAVTDTQYFGPGTRLTVL.